This T cell receptor beta chain was documented in a study of blood T cell repertoires in COVID-19. Repertoires were generated with immunoSEQ multiplex PCR, while TCRdb's copy carries only in-frame clones and drops some. Of fewer than 250,000 clones listed, more than 85% are singletons. This CDR3 is built from 17 residues. From germline, CDR1 is LGHNA and CDR2 YSLEER. V lost 0 bases to trimming and J lost 3 bases; unmatched junction nucleotides: 10. The sequencing sample was made of peripheral blood. This TCR came from a man in his forties with acute or convalescent COVID-19. The rearrangement uses TRBV4-3 and TRBJ2-7; TRBD1 aligns across 8 bases. The CDR3 bases are TGCGCCAGCAGCCAAGATTGGGGGACAGGTGATTTCTACGAGCAGTACTTC. Translated: CASSQDWGTGDFYEQYF.